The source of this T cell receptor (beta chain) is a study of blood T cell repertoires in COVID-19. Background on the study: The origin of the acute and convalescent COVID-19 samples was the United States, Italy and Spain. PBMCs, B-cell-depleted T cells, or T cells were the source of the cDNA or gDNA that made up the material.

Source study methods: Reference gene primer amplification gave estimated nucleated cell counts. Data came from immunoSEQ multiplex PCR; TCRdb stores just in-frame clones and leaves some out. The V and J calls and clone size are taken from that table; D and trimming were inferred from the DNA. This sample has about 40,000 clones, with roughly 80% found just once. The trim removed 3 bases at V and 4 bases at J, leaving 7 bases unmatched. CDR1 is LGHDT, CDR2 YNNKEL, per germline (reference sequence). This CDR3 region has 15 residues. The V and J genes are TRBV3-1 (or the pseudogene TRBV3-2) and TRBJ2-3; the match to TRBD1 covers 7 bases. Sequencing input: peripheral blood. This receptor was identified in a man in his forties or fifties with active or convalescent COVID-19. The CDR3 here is CASSHRQGMADTQYF. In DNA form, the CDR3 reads TGTGCCAGCAGCCATCGACAGGGTATGGCAGATACGCAGTATTTT.